This T cell receptor (beta chain) derives from a study of shared clonotypes between healthy human individuals. Samples underwent the assay at deep level. TCRdb's copy holds only in-frame clones and misses some; the assay was immunoSEQ multiplex PCR. The sample includes 2.5 million or so clones, around 90% seen only once; the top ten take about 0.13%. Study-level findings and limits: Compared with memory subsets, naive subsets generally had larger estimated richness. Compared with clonotypes that all four donors shared, non-shared clonotypes had lower generation probabilities.

After removal of 4 bases from V and 2 bases from J, the junction contained 5 bases not matched to a gene. The CDR3 has 15 amino acids. Per germline, CDR1 SGDLS and CDR2 YYNGEE. Turning to this clone: No antigen is known for it.

The TCR sequence derives from a man between 18 and 29 years old in good health. The chain employs TRBV9 and TRBJ1-4; 7 bases agree with TRBD1. The sequenced material came from naive CD4+ T cells sorted from blood. Specified subset: CD45RA+ positively selected. The CDR3 region has the DNA TGTGCCAGCAGCTCAACAGGGGCGACTAATGAAAAACTGTTTTTT. Protein: CASSSTGATNEKLFF. Variable domain in full (rest from reference TRBV9 and TRBJ1-4): DSGVTQTPKHLITATGQRVTLRCSPRSGDLSVYWYQQSLDQGLQFLIQYYNGEERAKGNILERFSAQQFPDLHSELNLSSLELGDSALYFCASSSTGATNEKLFFGSGTQLSVL.